What follows is one T cell receptor (beta chain) and its context. This CDR3 is 14 amino acids long. V lost 4 bases and J lost 4, with 15 bases in between. Looked up from germline, CDR1 is DFQATT and CDR2 is SNEGSKA (reference sequence). This sample was included in a study of blood T cells in healthy people across ages. Study summary: When template switching was applied, about one barcoded beta molecule was captured per two T cells.

Together with a sample-barcoded 5' primer, a J-beta primer mix was included in a second PCR lasting about 7 to 11 cycles. From the 5' RACE reads, TCRdb called clonotypes with MiXCR, one entry per CDR3 protein. The sample holds 1.6 million or so distinct CDR3 sequences, approximately 32% seen once. Sequenced sample: blood. The chain uses TRBV20-1 and TRBJ2-3; D perhaps matches TRBD2 (7 bases). This receptor was identified in a woman aged 25 to 39 in good health. DNA of the CDR3: TGCAGTGCTAAAGTTGCGGGGGCAGCAGATACGCAGTATTTT. It translates to CSAKVAGAADTQYF.